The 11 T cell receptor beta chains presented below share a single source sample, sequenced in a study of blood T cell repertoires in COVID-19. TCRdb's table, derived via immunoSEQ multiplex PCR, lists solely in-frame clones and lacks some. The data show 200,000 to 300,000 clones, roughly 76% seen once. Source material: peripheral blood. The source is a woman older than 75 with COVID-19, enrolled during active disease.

The CDR3 loop reads CASRPPRGGVSEAFF. For the CDR3, the DNA is TGTGCCAGCAGACCCCCCCGGGGTGGGGTCAGTGAAGCTTTCTTT. This sequence joins TRBV28 and TRBJ1-1; D uncertain. The germline V and J ends were trimmed by 6 bases and 7 bases, with 21 bases remaining between them. This CDR3 has 15 residues. Germline values: CDR1 MDHEN, CDR2 SYDVKM.

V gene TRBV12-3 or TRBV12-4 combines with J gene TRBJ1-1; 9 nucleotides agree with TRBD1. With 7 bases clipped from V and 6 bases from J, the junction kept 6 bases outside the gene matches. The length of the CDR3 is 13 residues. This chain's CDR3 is CASIRQGVSEAFF. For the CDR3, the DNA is TGTGCCAGCATTAGACAGGGGGTGTCTGAAGCTTTCTTT.

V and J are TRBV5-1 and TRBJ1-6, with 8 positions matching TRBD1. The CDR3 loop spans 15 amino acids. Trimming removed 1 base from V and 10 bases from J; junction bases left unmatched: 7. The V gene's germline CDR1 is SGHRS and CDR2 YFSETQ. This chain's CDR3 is CASSLWTGSGSPLHF. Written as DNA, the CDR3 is TGCGCCAGCAGCTTGTGGACAGGGTCTGGCTCACCCCTCCACTTT.

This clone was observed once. The CDR3 protein is CASSLGTSGRQETQYF. DNA for the CDR3: TGTGCCAGCAGCTTGGGGACTAGCGGGAGACAAGAGACCCAGTACTTC. This chain links TRBV11-2 with TRBJ2-5; 14 nucleotides align to TRBD2. The CDR3 is 16 amino acids. V was pared by 3 bases and J by 2 bases, with 2 bases of the junction left unmatched. Germline V gene sequence: CDR1 SGHAT, CDR2 FQNNGV.

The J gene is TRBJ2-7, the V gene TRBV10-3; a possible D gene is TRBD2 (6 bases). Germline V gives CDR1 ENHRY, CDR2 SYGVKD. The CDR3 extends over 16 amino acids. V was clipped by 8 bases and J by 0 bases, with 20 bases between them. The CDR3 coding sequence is TGTGCCATCTCCCGTGAGGGCGGGGCAAGCTCCTACGAGCAGTACTTC. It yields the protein CAISREGGASSYEQYF.

The CDR3 spells CASRQVMNTEAFF. CDR3 coding DNA: TGTGCCAGTCGACAGGTGATGAACACTGAAGCTTTCTTT. V and J are TRBV12-3 or TRBV12-4 and TRBJ1-1, with a weak D call TRBD1 (6 bases). V dropped 9 bases and J dropped 0 bases, with 11 bases sitting between them. The CDR3 contains 13 residues.

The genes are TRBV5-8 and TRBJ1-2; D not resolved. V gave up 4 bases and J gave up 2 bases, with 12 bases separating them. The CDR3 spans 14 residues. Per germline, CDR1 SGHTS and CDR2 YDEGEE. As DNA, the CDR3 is TGTGCCAGCAGCGCCAGGCCTCGAAACTATGGCTACACCTTC. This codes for CASSARPRNYGYTF.

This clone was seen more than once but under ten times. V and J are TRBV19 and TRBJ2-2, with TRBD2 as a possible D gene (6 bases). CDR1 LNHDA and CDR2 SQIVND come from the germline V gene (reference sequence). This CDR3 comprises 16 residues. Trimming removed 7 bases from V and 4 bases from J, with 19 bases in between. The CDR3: CASTTAGLGGTGELFF. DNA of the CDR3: TGTGCCAGTACGACAGCGGGTTTGGGGGGCACCGGGGAGCTGTTTTTT.

CDR3 sequence: CASSGQPNYGYTF. CDR3 DNA sequence: TGTGCCAGCTCGGGACAGCCTAACTATGGCTACACCTTC. V gene TRBV11-2 combines with J gene TRBJ1-2, with 7 bases matching TRBD1. Trimming removed 8 bases from V and 0 bases from J; junction bases left unmatched: 3. The CDR3 loop spans 13 amino acids. In germline, CDR1 is SGHAT, CDR2 FQNNGV.

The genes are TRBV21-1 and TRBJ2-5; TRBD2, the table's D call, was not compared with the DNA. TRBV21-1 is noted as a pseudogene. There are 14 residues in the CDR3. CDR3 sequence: CASSKARHLETQYF. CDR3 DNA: TGTGCCAGCAGCAAAGCGCGGCACTTAGAGACCCAGTACTTC.

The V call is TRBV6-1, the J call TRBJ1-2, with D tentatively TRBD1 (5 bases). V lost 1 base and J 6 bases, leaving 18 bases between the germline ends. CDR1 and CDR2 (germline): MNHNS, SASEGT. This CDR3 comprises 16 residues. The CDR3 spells CASSEGLGASPNGYTF. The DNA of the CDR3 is TGTGCCAGCAGTGAAGGCCTTGGGGCGAGCCCGAATGGCTACACCTTC.